These 13 T cell receptor beta chains were sequenced from one sample in a study of regulatory T cells in long-lasting Graves disease. The time point: persistent/refractory GD, antithyroid drugs over 5 years with positive TRAb. After RNA was extracted from PBMCs, the TCR library was made from it. Building the TCR beta libraries relied on iRepertoire HTBI primers, and CDR3 regions underwent Arm-PCR. Each CDR3 protein gets one entry after TCRdb re-called the multiplex PCR reads with MiXCR. The sample lists over 650,000 distinct CDR3 sequences, 30% seen once, with roughly 46% in the top ten. Sequences were derived from peripheral blood mononuclear cells (PBMCs), sampled when the disease was refractory, from a patient treated with antithyroid drugs. These receptors were collected from a female donor with Graves disease.

This clonotype was seen a handful of times. V gene TRBV18 combines with J gene TRBJ1-6; D is unclear. V lost 4 bases and J 5 bases, leaving 9 bases between the germline ends. CDR3 length: 14 residues. The V gene's germline CDR1 is KGHSH and CDR2 LQKENI. CDR3 coding DNA: TGTGCCAGCTCACAGGACGGAGATAATTCACCCCTCCACTTT. This translates into CASSQDGDNSPLHF.

This chain joins TRBV20-1 and TRBJ1-6, with 7 nucleotides matching TRBD1. CDR1 and CDR2 (germline): DFQATT, SNEGSKA (reference sequence). The CDR3 runs 14 residues. V was pared by 6 bases and J by 7 bases, with 9 bases of the junction left unmatched. CDR3 nucleotide sequence: TGCAGTGCCCCGATGCAGGGGGGGAATTCACCCCTCCACTTT. Translation: CSAPMQGGNSPLHF.

This clonotype came up a few times. The chain combines TRBV12-3 or TRBV12-4 with TRBJ1-2; D remains ambiguous. CDR3 length equals 13 residues. V lost 3 bases and J 3 bases, leaving 8 bases between the germline ends. CDR3: CASSFRQYYGYTF. CDR3 sequence (DNA): TGTGCCAGCAGTTTTAGGCAGTACTATGGCTACACCTTC.

The chain uses TRBV20-1 and TRBJ2-7; 7 bases agree with TRBD1. Trimming removed 5 bases from V and 6 bases from J; junction bases left unmatched: 13. Germline assignment: CDR1 DFQATT and CDR2 SNEGSKA (reference sequence). The CDR3 loop spans 14 amino acids. The chain's CDR3 is CSAPRDSIRPEQYF. The CDR3 DNA is TGCAGTGCTCCCCGGGACAGCATACGACCCGAGCAGTACTTC.

This clonotype was detected only a few times. The V and J genes are TRBV5-1 and TRBJ1-1, with unresolved D. This CDR3 has 15 amino acids. The V end was cut by 4 bases, the J end by 0 bases, with 13 bases between. The V gene's germline CDR1 is SGHRS and CDR2 YFSETQ. The CDR3 region is CASSPDRIMNTEAFF. The CDR3 DNA reads as TGCGCCAGCAGCCCGGACCGGATTATGAACACTGAAGCTTTCTTT.

The chain couples TRBV28 to TRBJ2-1; D unclear. This CDR3 has 14 residues. Germline loops: CDR1 MDHEN, CDR2 SYDVKM. The V end was cut by 6 bases, the J end by 4 bases, with 13 bases between. CDR3 DNA sequence: TGTGCCAGCAGCCGGGCCGTATCTTACAATGAGCAGTTCTTC. Its protein product is CASSRAVSYNEQFF.

This clonotype was seen a few times. The chain is built from TRBV6-2 or TRBV6-3 and TRBJ1-2; unclear D gene. Between the trimmed V and J ends, which lost 2 bases and 8 bases, there was a span of 15 bases. CDR1 is MNHEY, CDR2 SVGEGT, per germline. This CDR3 spans 14 amino acids. The CDR3 is CASSYRRAGGGYTF. CDR3 nucleotide sequence: TGTGCCAGCAGTTACCGGCGGGCAGGCGGAGGCTACACCTTC.

This clonotype was seen ten or more times. This sequence joins TRBV11-2 and TRBJ2-2; D is perhaps TRBD1 (6 bases). The CDR3 spans 16 residues. With 6 bases removed from V and 0 bases from J, the gap between germline ends came to 14 bases. Germline values: CDR1 SGHAT, CDR2 FQNNGV. CDR3 in amino acids: CASRPPGHPNTGELFF. CDR3 DNA: TGTGCCAGCAGGCCACCGGGACACCCGAACACCGGGGAGCTGTTTTTT.

V usage is TRBV29-1 and J usage is TRBJ1-1; 9 nucleotides agree with TRBD1. Germline CDR1 and CDR2: SQVTM and ANQGSEA. The CDR3 is 13 residues long. J lost 6 bases, V lost 6 bases, and 8 bases had no gene match. In DNA, the CDR3 is TGCAGCGTATCACAGGGGGCAGGGTCTGAAGCTTTCTTT. It translates to CSVSQGAGSEAFF.

The chain employs TRBV5-1 and TRBJ2-7; perhaps TRBD2 as D (5 bases). The germline V gene encodes CDR1 SGHRS and CDR2 YFSETQ. Trimming shortened V by 4 bases and J by 7 bases, and 18 bases separated the two germline ends. The CDR3 runs to 14 residues. The CDR3 protein is CASSTDWARDEQYF. CDR3 bases: TGCGCCAGCAGCACGGACTGGGCGAGAGATGAGCAGTACTTC.

This chain connects TRBV29-1 to TRBJ1-2, with D perhaps TRBD1 (5 bases). The CDR3 spans 11 residues. Trimming pared 6 bases from V and 3 bases from J, leaving 8 bases between. Germline CDR1 SQVTM, CDR2 ANQGSEA. CDR3 sequence reads: CSVGHDYGYTF. Written as DNA, the CDR3 is TGCAGCGTCGGACACGACTATGGCTACACCTTC. Supplemented by reference TRBV29-1 and TRBJ1-2, the full variable domain reads SAVISQKPSRDICQRGTSLTIQCQVDSQVTMMFWYRQQPGQSLTLIATANQGSEATYESGFVIDKFPISRPNLTFSTLTVSNMSPEDSSIYLCSVGHDYGYTFGSGTRLTVV.

This clonotype was seen more than once but under ten times. The V call is TRBV5-6, the J call TRBJ1-1; D is ambiguous. CDR1 SGHDT and CDR2 YYEEEE come from the germline V gene. Trimming removed 2 bases at V and 0 bases at J, with 8 bases between. The CDR3 spans 14 residues. The CDR3 reads CASSFRPMNTEAFF. The CDR3 DNA reads TGTGCCAGCAGCTTTCGGCCTATGAACACTGAAGCTTTCTTT.

This clonotype was observed a few times. The chain couples TRBV11-2 to TRBJ1-1, with a tentative D call TRBD1 (5 bases). Germline-derived CDR1 and CDR2 are SGHAT and FQNNGV. V lost 5 bases, J lost 3 bases, and 16 bases lay in between. The CDR3 runs 15 residues. In DNA, the CDR3 is TGTGCCAGCAGCAAAGGGGTGGGTTTGGACACTGAAGCTTTCTTT. Its protein is CASSKGVGLDTEAFF.